Listed here is a single T cell receptor (beta chain). How the authors handled the data: How many nucleated cells were present was estimated from reference gene primer amplification. Clones were sequenced by immunoSEQ multiplex PCR, and TCRdb holds only the in-frame ones, with some missing. V and J calls and clone size follow that table, whereas D and trimming were derived from the DNA. The top ten clones hold approximately 6.5% of a sample with some 46,000 clones, around 85% of them seen once. The record originates from a study of blood T cell repertoires in COVID-19. Study-level background: Both acute and convalescent COVID-19 samples were obtained from the United States, Italy and Spain. T cells, B-cell-depleted T cells, or PBMCs supplied cDNA or gDNA.

V was trimmed by 4 bases and J by 5 bases, leaving 16 bases between them. The CDR3 covers 15 residues. Germline CDR1 is SGDLS and CDR2 is YYNGEE. Sequencing input: peripheral blood. The sequence was collected from a man aged 60 to 75 with acute or convalescent COVID-19. The J gene is TRBJ2-1, the V gene TRBV9; tentatively, D is TRBD2 (5 bases). CDR3 coding DNA: TGTGCCAGCAGCAGGCTCGGGGTTTCGGACAATGAGCAGTTCTTC. Translation: CASSRLGVSDNEQFF.